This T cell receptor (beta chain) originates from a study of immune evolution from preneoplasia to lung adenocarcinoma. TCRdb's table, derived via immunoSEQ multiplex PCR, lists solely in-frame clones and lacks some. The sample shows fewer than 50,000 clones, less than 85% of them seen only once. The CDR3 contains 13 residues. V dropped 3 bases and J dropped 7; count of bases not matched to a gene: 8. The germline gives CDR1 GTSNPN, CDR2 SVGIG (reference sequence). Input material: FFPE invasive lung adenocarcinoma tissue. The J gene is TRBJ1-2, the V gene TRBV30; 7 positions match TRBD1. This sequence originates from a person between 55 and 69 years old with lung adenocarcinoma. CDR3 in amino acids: CAWRGEGGGGYTF. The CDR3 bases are TGTGCCTGGAGAGGAGAAGGGGGCGGTGGCTACACCTTC. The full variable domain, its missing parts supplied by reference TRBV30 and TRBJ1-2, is SQTIHQWPATLVQPVGSPLSLECTVEGTSNPNLYWYRQAAGRGLQLLFYSVGIGQISSEVPQNLSASRPQDRQFILSSKKLLLSDSGFYLCAWRGEGGGGYTFGSGTRLTVV.